The 26 T cell receptor beta chains given below trace back to one sample, sequenced in a study of monozygotic twins with inflammatory bowel disease. No DNA is given; TCRdb re-called the 5' RACE reads and lists each CDR3 protein once. The sample data list under 150,000 distinct CDR3 sequences. What was sequenced was blood. Source of these receptors: a human donor with ulcerative colitis or Crohn's disease, or a healthy co-twin of an affected twin (not recorded which).

The chain has TRBV7-2 and TRBJ1-5; checking the TCRdb D call of TRBD1 is not possible without DNA. CDR3 length: 14 amino acids. Germline assignment: CDR1 SGHTA and CDR2 FQGNSA. The CDR3 loop is CASSTTGQNQPQHF.

The chain employs TRBV4-3 and TRBJ2-3; the D call from TCRdb, TRBD1, cannot be confirmed without DNA. CDR1 and CDR2 (germline): LGHNA, YSLEER. The CDR3 spans 14 residues. CDR3 sequence reads: CASNPGGGTHTQYF.

The chain employs TRBV18 and TRBJ2-7. Germline lookup yields CDR1 KGHSH and CDR2 LQKENI. This CDR3 has 11 amino acids. CDR3: CASSTPYEQYF. The variable domain in full, completed from reference TRBV18 and TRBJ2-7, reads NAGVMQNPRHLVRRRGQEARLRCSPMKGHSHVYWYRQLPEEGLKFMVYLQKENIIDESGMPKERFSAEFPKEGPSILRIQQVVRGDSAAYFCASSTPYEQYFGPGTRLTVT.

J is TRBJ2-5 and V is TRBV7-2; absent DNA, TCRdb's TRBD1 call cannot be checked. The CDR3 spans 15 residues. Germline CDR1 is SGHTA and CDR2 is FQGNSA. The CDR3 sequence is CASTYGTGLGKTQYF.

The chain employs TRBV7-2 and TRBJ1-2; TCRdb's D call, TRBD1, is unchecked because there is no DNA. CDR1 is SGHTA, CDR2 FQGNSA, per germline. The CDR3 sequence is 16 residues long. The CDR3 loop reads CASSSKGQVINYGYTF.

This CDR3 reads CASSEVEGGRYQPQHF. This chain joins TRBV6-1 and TRBJ1-5. Per germline, CDR1 MNHNS and CDR2 SASEGT. The CDR3 is made up of 16 amino acids.

The genes are TRBV29-1 and TRBJ1-5; TCRdb selects TRBD1, and the lack of DNA leaves this call unchecked. The germline V gene encodes CDR1 SQVTM and CDR2 ANQGSEA. The CDR3 length is 14 residues. The CDR3 spells CSVITGTLNQPQHF.

The rearrangement joins TRBV28 to TRBJ1-2. The germline V gene encodes CDR1 MDHEN and CDR2 SYDVKM. The CDR3 length is 12 residues. This CDR3 is CASSLTAYGYTF.

The rearrangement uses TRBV2 and TRBJ2-5. CDR1 and CDR2 (germline): SNHLY, FYNNEI. The CDR3 has 12 amino acids. The CDR3 is CASSQYSETQYF.

The rearrangement joins TRBV29-1 to TRBJ2-3; TCRdb calls TRBD1, which cannot be checked without DNA. In germline, CDR1 is SQVTM, CDR2 ANQGSEA. The CDR3 spans 12 residues. The CDR3 spells CSVDGGADTQYF.

The gene calls are TRBV7-8 and TRBJ2-3; without DNA, the TCRdb call of TRBD1 cannot be checked. The CDR3 runs 14 residues. Germline loops: CDR1 SGHVS, CDR2 FQNEAQ. The chain's CDR3 is CASSRGGALDTQYF.

The rearrangement joins TRBV7-9 to TRBJ2-2; the TCRdb D gene call, TRBD2, has no DNA to confirm it. The CDR3 runs 14 residues. The germline gives CDR1 SEHNR, CDR2 FQNEAQ (reference sequence). The CDR3 sequence is CAYGAGGFTGELFF.

The chain recombines TRBV10-3 with TRBJ2-3. The V gene's germline CDR1 is ENHRY and CDR2 SYGVKD. The CDR3 is made up of 11 amino acids. CDR3 protein: CAISRGDTQYF.

The rearrangement links TRBV6-2 or TRBV6-3 to TRBJ2-4; there is no DNA to check the TCRdb D call of TRBD1. CDR1 MNHEY and CDR2 SVGEGT come from the germline V gene. This CDR3 has 13 residues. The CDR3 sequence: CASSYDREDIQYF.

This chain joins TRBV4-3 and TRBJ1-4; TCRdb outputs TRBD1, but without DNA this stays unchecked. The germline gives CDR1 LGHNA, CDR2 YSLEER. The CDR3 length is 17 residues. The CDR3 here is CASSQEVPTSTNEKLFF.

This chain uses TRBV6-1 with TRBJ1-2. CDR1 is MNHNS and CDR2 is SASEGT in the germline V gene. This CDR3 is 17 amino acids long. CDR3 in amino acids: CASTLLGARGDNYGYTF.

V and J are TRBV9 and TRBJ2-5; TCRdb's D gene call, TRBD1, goes unchecked for lack of DNA. The CDR3 contains 15 residues. Looked up from germline, CDR1 is SGDLS and CDR2 is YYNGEE. CDR3 protein: CASSLSPVLEETQYF.

V gene TRBV6-5 combines with J gene TRBJ2-2. CDR1 is MNHEY and CDR2 is SVGAGI in the germline V gene. The CDR3 totals 16 residues. This chain's CDR3 is CASSYGVPPNTGELFF.

The chain recombines TRBV24-1 with TRBJ2-1; TCRdb proposes TRBD1, but this gene call is untestable without DNA. Germline CDR1 KGHDR, CDR2 SFDVKD. The CDR3 extends over 16 amino acids. The CDR3 spells CATSESGHLSYNEQFF.

The rearrangement uses TRBV29-1 and TRBJ2-7. The CDR3 consists of 11 residues. The germline gives CDR1 SQVTM, CDR2 ANQGSEA. The CDR3 sequence is CSVGTFYEQYF.

The rearrangement links TRBV12-3 or TRBV12-4 to TRBJ2-2; absent DNA, TCRdb's TRBD1 call cannot be checked. CDR3 size: 16 residues. CDR3 loop: CASSPWDRAGTGELFF.

CDR3 residues: CASSPYRGSGNTIYF. This chain links TRBV3-1 with TRBJ1-3; TCRdb designates TRBD1, a call that cannot be tested without DNA. CDR3 length: 15 residues. Per germline, CDR1 LGHDT and CDR2 YNNKEL (reference sequence).

The V call is TRBV7-2, the J call TRBJ2-1; no DNA is available, so the TRBD1 call from TCRdb remains unchecked. Germline values: CDR1 SGHTA, CDR2 FQGNSA. This CDR3 region has 14 residues. CDR3 region: CASSLDTRGNEQFF.

The V call is TRBV5-6, the J call TRBJ1-5. This CDR3 contains 14 residues. CDR1 and CDR2 from the germline V gene are SGHDT and YYEEEE. The CDR3 spells CASSFMGGDQPQHF.

This sequence joins TRBV4-1 and TRBJ2-3; as DNA is missing, the TRBD2 call by TCRdb cannot be tested. This CDR3 is 18 amino acids long. Germline CDR1 is MGHRA and CDR2 is YSYEKL. The CDR3 region is CASSQEPGLAGGADTQYF.

The rearrangement joins TRBV2 to TRBJ1-2; absent DNA, TCRdb's TRBD1 call cannot be checked. Germline V gene sequence: CDR1 SNHLY, CDR2 FYNNEI. The CDR3 has 16 residues. CDR3 region: CASSDIGGQTRYGYTF.